One and the same sample provided the 5 T cell receptor beta chains below, sequenced in a study of control samples from healthy donors and cancer patients. The data were produced by immunoSEQ multiplex PCR, yet TCRdb's version contains in-frame clones alone and is incomplete. The sample records around 200,000 clones, approximately 92% being singletons. Sequenced sample: blood. Source of these receptors: a man aged 18 to 29 in good health.

The chain links TRBV18 to TRBJ2-1, with D perhaps TRBD2 (6 bases). Trimming removed 2 bases from V and 8 bases from J, with 19 bases in between. The CDR3 has 16 amino acids. The germline CDR1 and CDR2 sequences are KGHSH and LQKENI. The CDR3 loop is CASSPTTGGVGDEQFF. CDR3 nucleotides: TGTGCCAGCTCACCAACAACCGGCGGGGTGGGCGATGAGCAGTTCTTC.

V and J are TRBV27 and TRBJ2-2; D ambiguous. Trimming removed 1 base at V and 4 bases at J, with 10 bases between. Germline CDR1 reads MNHEY; CDR2 reads SMNVEV (reference sequence). The length of the CDR3 is 15 residues. This CDR3 is CASSLYSSSTGELFF. The CDR3 DNA is TGTGCCAGCAGTTTATACAGTTCCAGCACCGGGGAGCTGTTTTTT.

The rearrangement uses TRBV24-1 and TRBJ1-5, with TRBD1 identical over 10 bases. There are 16 residues in the CDR3. V dropped 4 bases and J dropped 7; count of bases not matched to a gene: 9. Per the germline V gene, CDR1 is KGHDR and CDR2 is SFDVKD. The CDR3 region is CATSDPGTGAGQPQHF. As DNA, the CDR3 is TGTGCCACCAGTGACCCCGGGACAGGGGCGGGCCAGCCCCAGCATTTT.

The V gene is TRBV5-1, the J gene TRBJ1-1; TRBD1 agrees at 7 bases. The CDR3 length is 13 residues. V was pared by 3 bases and J by 3 bases, with 2 bases of the junction left unmatched. CDR1 and CDR2 from the germline V gene are SGHRS and YFSETQ. CDR3 region: CASSYQGDTEAFF. The CDR3 DNA reads TGCGCCAGCAGCTACCAGGGGGACACTGAAGCTTTCTTT.

J is TRBJ2-5 and V is TRBV14; D is uncertain. The CDR3 sequence is 14 residues long. From germline, CDR1 is SGHDN and CDR2 FVKESK. V was clipped by 4 bases and J by 0 bases, with 9 bases between them. This CDR3 is CASSPKAYQETQYF. The DNA of the CDR3 is TGTGCCAGCAGCCCCAAGGCATACCAAGAGACCCAGTACTTC.